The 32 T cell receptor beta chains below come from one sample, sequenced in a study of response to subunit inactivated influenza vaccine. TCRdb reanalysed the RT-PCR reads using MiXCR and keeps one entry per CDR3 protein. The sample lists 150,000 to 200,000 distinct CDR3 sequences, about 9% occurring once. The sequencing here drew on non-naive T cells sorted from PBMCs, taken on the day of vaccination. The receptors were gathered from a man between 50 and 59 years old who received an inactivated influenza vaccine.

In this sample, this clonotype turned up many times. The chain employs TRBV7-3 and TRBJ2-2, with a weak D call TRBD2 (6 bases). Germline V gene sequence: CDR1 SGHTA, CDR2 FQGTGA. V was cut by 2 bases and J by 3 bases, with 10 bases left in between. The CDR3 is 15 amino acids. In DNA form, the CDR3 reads TGTGCCAGCAGCTTATTGGGACTCGACACCGGGGAGCTGTTTTTT. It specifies CASSLLGLDTGELFF.

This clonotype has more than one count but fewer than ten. The CDR3 region has the DNA TGCGCCAGCAGCTCACAGGCTGCTGGGGCCAACGTCCTGACTTTC. Amino acids: CASSSQAAGANVLTF. The chain is built from TRBV5-1 and TRBJ2-6; D is perhaps TRBD1 (5 bases). V dropped 3 bases and J dropped 2 bases, with 9 bases sitting between them. Germline CDR1 is SGHRS and CDR2 is YFSETQ. This CDR3 is 15 amino acids long.

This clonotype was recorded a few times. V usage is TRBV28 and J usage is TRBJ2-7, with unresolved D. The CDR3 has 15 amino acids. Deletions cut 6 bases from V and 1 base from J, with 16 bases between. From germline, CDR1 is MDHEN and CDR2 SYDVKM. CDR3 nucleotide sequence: TGTGCCAGCAGCCATACGGTAACATCGTCCTACGAGCAGTACTTC. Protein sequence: CASSHTVTSSYEQYF.

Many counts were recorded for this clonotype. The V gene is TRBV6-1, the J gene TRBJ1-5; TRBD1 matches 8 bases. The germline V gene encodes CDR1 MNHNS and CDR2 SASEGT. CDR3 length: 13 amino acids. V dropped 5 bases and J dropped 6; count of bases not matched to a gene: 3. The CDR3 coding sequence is TGTGCCAGCAGTCAGGGGGCGGGTCAGCCCCAGCATTTT. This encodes CASSQGAGQPQHF.

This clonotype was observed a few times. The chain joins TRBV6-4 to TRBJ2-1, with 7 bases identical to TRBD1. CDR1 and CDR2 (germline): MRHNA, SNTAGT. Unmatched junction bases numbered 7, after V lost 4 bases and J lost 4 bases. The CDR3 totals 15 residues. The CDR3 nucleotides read TGTGCCAGCAGTGTCCGGGACAGTCGTTACAATGAGCAGTTCTTC. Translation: CASSVRDSRYNEQFF.

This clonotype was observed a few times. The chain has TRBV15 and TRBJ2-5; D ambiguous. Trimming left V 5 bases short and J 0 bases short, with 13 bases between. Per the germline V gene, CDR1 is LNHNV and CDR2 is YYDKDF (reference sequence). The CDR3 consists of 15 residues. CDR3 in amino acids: CATSPGAGYQETQYF. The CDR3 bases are TGTGCCACCAGCCCAGGCGCAGGCTACCAAGAGACCCAGTACTTC.

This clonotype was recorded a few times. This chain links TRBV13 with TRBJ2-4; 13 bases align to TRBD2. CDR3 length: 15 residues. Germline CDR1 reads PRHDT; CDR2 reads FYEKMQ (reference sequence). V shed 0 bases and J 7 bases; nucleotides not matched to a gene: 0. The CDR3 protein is CASSLGLAGGNIQYF. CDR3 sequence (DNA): TGTGCCAGCAGCTTAGGACTAGCGGGAGGGAACATTCAGTACTTC. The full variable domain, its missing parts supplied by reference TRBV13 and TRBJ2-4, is AAGVIQSPRHLIKEKRETATLKCYPIPRHDTVYWYQQGPGQDPQFLISFYEKMQSDKGSIPDRFSAQQFSDYHSELNMSSLELGDSALYFCASSLGLAGGNIQYFGAGTRLSVL.

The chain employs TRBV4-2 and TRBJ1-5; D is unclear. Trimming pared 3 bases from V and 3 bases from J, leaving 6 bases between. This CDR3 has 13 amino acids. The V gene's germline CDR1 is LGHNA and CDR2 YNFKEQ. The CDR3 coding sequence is TGTGCCAGCAGCCAGTCAGTCAATCAGCCCCAGCATTTT. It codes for CASSQSVNQPQHF.

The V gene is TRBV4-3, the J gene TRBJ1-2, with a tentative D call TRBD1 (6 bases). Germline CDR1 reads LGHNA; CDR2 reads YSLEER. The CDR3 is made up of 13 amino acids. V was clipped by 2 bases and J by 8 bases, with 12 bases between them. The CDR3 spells CASSQTGLRGYTF. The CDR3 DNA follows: TGCGCCAGCAGCCAAACAGGGTTAAGAGGCTACACCTTC.

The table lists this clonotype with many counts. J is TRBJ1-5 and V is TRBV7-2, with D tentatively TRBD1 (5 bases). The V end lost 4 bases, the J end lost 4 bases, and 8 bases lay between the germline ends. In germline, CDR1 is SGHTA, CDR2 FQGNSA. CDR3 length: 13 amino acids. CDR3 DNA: TGTGCCAGCAGCTCGACAGTTAATCAGCCCCAGCATTTT. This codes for CASSSTVNQPQHF.

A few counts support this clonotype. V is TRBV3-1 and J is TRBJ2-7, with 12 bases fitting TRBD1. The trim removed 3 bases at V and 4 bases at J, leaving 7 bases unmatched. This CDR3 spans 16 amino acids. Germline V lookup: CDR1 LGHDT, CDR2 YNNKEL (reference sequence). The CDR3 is CASSQGPGQGAYEQYF. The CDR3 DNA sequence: TGTGCCAGCAGCCAGGGACCGGGACAGGGGGCTTACGAGCAGTACTTC.

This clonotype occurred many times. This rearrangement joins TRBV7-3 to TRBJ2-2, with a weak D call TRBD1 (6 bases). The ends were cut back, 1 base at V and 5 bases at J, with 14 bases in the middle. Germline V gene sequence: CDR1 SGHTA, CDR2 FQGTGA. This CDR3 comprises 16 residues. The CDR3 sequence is CASSLMGRGGTGELFF. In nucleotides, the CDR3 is TGTGCCAGCAGCTTAATGGGCAGGGGCGGAACCGGGGAGCTGTTTTTT.

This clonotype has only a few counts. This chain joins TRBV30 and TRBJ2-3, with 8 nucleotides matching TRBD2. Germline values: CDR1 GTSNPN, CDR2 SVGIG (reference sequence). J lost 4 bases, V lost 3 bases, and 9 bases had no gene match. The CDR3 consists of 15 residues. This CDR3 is CAWSPGGAKADTQYF. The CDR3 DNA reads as TGTGCCTGGAGCCCCGGGGGGGCGAAGGCAGATACGCAGTATTTT.

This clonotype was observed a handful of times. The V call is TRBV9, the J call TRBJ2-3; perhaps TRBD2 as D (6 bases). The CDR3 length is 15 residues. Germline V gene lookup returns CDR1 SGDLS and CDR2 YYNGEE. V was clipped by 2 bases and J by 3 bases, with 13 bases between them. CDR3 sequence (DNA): TGTGCCAGCAGCGTTGGAGGGATTGGAACAGATACGCAGTATTTT. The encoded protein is CASSVGGIGTDTQYF.

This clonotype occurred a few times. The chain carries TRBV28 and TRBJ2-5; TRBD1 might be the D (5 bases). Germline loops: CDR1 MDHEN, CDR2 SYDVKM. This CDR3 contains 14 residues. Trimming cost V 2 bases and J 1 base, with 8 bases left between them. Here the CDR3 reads CASSLGAFQETQYF. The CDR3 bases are TGTGCCAGCAGTTTAGGGGCCTTCCAAGAGACCCAGTACTTC.

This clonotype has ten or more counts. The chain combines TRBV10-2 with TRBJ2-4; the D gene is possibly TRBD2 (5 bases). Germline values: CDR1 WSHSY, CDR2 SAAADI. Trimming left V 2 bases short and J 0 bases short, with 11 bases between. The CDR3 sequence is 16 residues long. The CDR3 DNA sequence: TGCGCCAGCAGTGAGGGGGAAGGACTAGCCAAAAACATTCAGTACTTC. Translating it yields CASSEGEGLAKNIQYF.

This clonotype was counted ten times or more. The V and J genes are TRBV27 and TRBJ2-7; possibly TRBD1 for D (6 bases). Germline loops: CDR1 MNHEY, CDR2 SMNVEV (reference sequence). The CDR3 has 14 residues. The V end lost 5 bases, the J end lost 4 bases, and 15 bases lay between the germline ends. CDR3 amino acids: CASSQYRDPYEQYF. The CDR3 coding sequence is TGTGCCAGCAGTCAATACAGGGATCCGTACGAGCAGTACTTC.

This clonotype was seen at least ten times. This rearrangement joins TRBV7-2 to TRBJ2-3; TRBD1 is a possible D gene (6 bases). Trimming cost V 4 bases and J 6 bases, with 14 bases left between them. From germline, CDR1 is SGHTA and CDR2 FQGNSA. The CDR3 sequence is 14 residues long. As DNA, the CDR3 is TGTGCCAGCAGCTCACGAGCCCAGGGGGATACGCAGTATTTT. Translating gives CASSSRAQGDTQYF.

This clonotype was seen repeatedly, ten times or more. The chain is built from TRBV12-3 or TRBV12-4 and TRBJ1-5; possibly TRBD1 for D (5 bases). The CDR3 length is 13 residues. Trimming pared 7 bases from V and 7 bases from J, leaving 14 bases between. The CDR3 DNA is TGTGCCAGCAACCTGGGGCTGGAGCAGCCCCAGCATTTT. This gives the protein CASNLGLEQPQHF.

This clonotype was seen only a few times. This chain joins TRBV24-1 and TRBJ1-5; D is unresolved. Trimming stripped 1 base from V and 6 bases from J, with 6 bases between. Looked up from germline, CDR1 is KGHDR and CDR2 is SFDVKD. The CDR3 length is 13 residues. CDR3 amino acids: CATSDFYGQPQHF. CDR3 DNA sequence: TGTGCCACCAGTGATTTCTATGGTCAGCCCCAGCATTTT.

CDR3 loop: CASSEDVGTPDKNIQYF. CDR3 DNA sequence: TGTGCCAGCAGTGAAGATGTAGGGACGCCCGACAAAAACATTCAGTACTTC. The chain combines TRBV2 with TRBJ2-4; the D gene could be TRBD1 or TRBD2 (5 bases each). Germline CDR1 and CDR2: SNHLY and FYNNEI. V was pared by 1 base and J by 3 bases, with 16 bases between. CDR3 size: 17 residues. The full variable domain, its missing parts supplied by reference TRBV2 and TRBJ2-4, is EPEVTQTPSHQVTQMGQEVILRCVPISNHLYFYWYRQILGQKVEFLVSFYNNEISEKSEIFDDQFSVERPDGSNFTLKIRSTKLEDSAMYFCASSEDVGTPDKNIQYFGAGTRLSVL.

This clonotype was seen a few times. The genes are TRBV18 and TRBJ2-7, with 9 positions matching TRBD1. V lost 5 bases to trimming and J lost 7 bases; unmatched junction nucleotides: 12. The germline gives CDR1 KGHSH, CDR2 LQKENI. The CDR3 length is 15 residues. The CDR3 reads CASSTTGTGTIEQYF. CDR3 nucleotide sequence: TGTGCCAGCTCAACAACCGGGACAGGGACTATAGAGCAGTACTTC.

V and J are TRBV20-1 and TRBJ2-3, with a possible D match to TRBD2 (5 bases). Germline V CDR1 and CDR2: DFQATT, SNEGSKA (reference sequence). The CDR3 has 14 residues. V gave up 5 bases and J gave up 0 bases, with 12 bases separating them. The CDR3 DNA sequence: TGCAGTGCTGACGGACTGGGGAGCACAGATACGCAGTATTTT. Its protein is CSADGLGSTDTQYF.

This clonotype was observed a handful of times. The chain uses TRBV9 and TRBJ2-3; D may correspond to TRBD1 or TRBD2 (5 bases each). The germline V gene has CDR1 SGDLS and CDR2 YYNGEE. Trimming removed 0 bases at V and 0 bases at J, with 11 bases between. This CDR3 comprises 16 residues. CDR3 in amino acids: CASSVASGQSTDTQYF. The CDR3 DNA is TGTGCCAGCAGCGTAGCATCGGGGCAGAGCACAGATACGCAGTATTTT.

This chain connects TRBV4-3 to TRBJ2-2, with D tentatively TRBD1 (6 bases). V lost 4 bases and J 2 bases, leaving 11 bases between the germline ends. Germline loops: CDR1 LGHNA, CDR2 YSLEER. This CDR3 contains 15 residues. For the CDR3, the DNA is TGCGCCAGCAGCCGCCGGGACACTAACACCGGGGAGCTGTTTTTT. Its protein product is CASSRRDTNTGELFF.

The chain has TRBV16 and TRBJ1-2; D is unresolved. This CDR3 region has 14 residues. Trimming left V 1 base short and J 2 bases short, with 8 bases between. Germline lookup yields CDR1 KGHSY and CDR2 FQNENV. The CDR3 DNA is TGTGCCAGCAGCCAATACGGAGACAACTATGGCTACACCTTC. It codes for CASSQYGDNYGYTF.

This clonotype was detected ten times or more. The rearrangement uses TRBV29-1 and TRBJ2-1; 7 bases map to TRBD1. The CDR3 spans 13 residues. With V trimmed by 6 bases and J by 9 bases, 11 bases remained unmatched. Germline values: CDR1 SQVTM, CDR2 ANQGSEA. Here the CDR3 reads CSVHRGPAGEQFF. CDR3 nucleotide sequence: TGCAGCGTACACAGGGGCCCCGCGGGTGAGCAGTTCTTC.

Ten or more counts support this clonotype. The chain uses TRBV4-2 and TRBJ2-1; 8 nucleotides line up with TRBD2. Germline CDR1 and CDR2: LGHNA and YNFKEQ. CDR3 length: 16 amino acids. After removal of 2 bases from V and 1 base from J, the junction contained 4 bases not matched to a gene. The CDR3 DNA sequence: TGTGCCAGCAGCCAACGGGGGGGCCTGTCCTACAATGAGCAGTTCTTC. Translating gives CASSQRGGLSYNEQFF.

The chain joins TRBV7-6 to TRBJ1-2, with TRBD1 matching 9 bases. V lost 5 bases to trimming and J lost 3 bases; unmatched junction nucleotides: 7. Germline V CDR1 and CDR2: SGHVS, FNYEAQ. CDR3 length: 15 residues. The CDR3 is CASSPGQGWDYGYTF. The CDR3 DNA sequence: TGTGCCAGCAGCCCTGGACAGGGGTGGGACTATGGCTACACCTTC.

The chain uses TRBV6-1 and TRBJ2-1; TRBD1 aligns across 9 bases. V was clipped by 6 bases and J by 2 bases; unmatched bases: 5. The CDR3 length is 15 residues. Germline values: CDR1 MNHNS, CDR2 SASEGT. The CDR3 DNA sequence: TGTGCCAGCAGCCAAACAGGGGGCGCCTACAATGAGCAGTTCTTC. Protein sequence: CASSQTGGAYNEQFF.

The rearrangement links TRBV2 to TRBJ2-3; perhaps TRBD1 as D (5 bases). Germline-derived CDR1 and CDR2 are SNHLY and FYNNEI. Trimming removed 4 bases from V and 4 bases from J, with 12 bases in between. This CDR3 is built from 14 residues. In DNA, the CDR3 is TGTGCCAGCAGTGGGTCCAGGGTCGCAGATACGCAGTATTTT. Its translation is CASSGSRVADTQYF.

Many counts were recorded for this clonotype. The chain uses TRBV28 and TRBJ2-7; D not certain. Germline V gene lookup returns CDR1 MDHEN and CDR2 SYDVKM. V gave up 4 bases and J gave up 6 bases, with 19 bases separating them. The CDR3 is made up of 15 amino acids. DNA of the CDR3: TGTGCCAGCAGTTCCAATCCTTTAGAAACCTCCGAGCAGTACTTC. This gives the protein CASSSNPLETSEQYF.